Shown below are 4 T cell receptor beta chains from a single sample sequenced in a study of CD8 T cells in Susac syndrome. Random hexamers were used to reverse transcribe an amount of roughly 0.5 to 1 ug RNA. TCRdb itself ran the immunoSEQ multiplex PCR reads through MiXCR, one entry per CDR3 protein. The data contain 250,000 to 300,000 distinct CDR3 sequences, about 85% of them singletons. Input material: CD8+ T cells from PBMCs. These receptors all stem from a human donor with multiple sclerosis.

The V and J genes are TRBV4-1 and TRBJ1-4; D gene uncertain. Germline V lookup: CDR1 MGHRA, CDR2 YSYEKL. Trimming removed 0 bases from V and 2 bases from J, with 13 bases in between. This CDR3 is 17 amino acids long. The CDR3 region has the DNA TGCGCCAGCAGCCAAGAAAGCCCTCGAGCCACTAATGAAAAACTGTTTTTT. Amino acid sequence: CASSQESPRATNEKLFF.

This chain links TRBV29-1 with TRBJ2-1; TRBD2 might be the D (5 bases). V lost 6 bases and J 7 bases, leaving 16 bases between the germline ends. CDR3 length: 13 amino acids. The V gene's germline CDR1 is SQVTM and CDR2 ANQGSEA. CDR3 amino acids: CSVASKAVNEQFF. The CDR3 region has the DNA TGCAGCGTCGCAAGCAAAGCGGTTAATGAGCAGTTCTTC.

The V call is TRBV27, the J call TRBJ1-5; a weak D match, TRBD1 (5 bases). This CDR3 is 17 amino acids long. The V end lost 3 bases, the J end lost 3 bases, and 18 bases lay between the germline ends. Germline CDR1 and CDR2: MNHEY and SMNVEV (reference sequence). CDR3 nucleotides: TGTGCCAGCAGTTTTTCGGTGGGTCGACAGCTCAATCAGCCCCAGCATTTT. Translating it yields CASSFSVGRQLNQPQHF.

V and J are TRBV7-9 and TRBJ2-1; TRBD2 matches 14 bases. V shed 5 bases and J 8 bases; nucleotides not matched to a gene: 8. This CDR3 spans 16 amino acids. Germline V gene sequence: CDR1 SEHNR, CDR2 FQNEAQ (reference sequence). The CDR3 DNA is TGTGCCAGCAGCCGCAAGACTAGCGGGAGGGGCGATGAGCAGTTCTTC. Its protein is CASSRKTSGRGDEQFF.